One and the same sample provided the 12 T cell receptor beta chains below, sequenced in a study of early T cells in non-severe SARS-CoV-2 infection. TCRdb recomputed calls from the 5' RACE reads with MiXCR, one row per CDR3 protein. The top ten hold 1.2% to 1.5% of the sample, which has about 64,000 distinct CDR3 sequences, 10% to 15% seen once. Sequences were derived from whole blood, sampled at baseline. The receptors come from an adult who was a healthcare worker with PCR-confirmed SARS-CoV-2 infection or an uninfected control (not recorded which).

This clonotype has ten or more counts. In nucleotides, the CDR3 is TGTGCCAGCAGTCCTGGCGGCCGCTTTGGCTACACCTTC. It is translated as CASSPGGRFGYTF. J is TRBJ1-2 and V is TRBV6-2 or TRBV6-3, with unresolved D. The CDR3 loop spans 13 amino acids. V shed 5 bases and J shed 7 bases, with 14 bases lying between them. Germline V CDR1 and CDR2: MNHEY, SVGEGT.

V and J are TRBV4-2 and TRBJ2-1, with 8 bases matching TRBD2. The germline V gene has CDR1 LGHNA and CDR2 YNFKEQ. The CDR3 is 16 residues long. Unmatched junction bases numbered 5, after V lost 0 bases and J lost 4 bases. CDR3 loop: CASSQDTAGDYNEQFF. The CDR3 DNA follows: TGTGCCAGCAGCCAAGATACAGCGGGGGATTACAATGAGCAGTTCTTC.

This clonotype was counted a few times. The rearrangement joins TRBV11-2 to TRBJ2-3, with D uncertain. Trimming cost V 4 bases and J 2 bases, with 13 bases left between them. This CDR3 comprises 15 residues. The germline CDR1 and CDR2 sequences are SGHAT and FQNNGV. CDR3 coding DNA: TGTGCCAGCAGCTCCTACCTTGGTCCCACAGATACGCAGTATTTT. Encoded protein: CASSSYLGPTDTQYF.

The DNA for the CDR3 is TGTGCCAGCAGCTTGGTCGTGGCGGGAGGCTTAGAGACCCAGTACTTC. It encodes CASSLVVAGGLETQYF. This chain links TRBV5-6 with TRBJ2-5; 8 positions agree with TRBD2. The CDR3 loop spans 16 amino acids. J lost 4 bases, V lost 0 bases, and 8 bases had no gene match. CDR1 and CDR2 (germline): SGHDT, YYEEEE.

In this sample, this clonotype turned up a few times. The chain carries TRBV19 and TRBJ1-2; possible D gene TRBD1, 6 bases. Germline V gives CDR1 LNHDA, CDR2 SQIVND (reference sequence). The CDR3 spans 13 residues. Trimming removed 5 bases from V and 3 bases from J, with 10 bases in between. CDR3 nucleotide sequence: TGTGCCAGTAGTTCCCGGACAGACTATGGCTACACCTTC. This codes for CASSSRTDYGYTF.

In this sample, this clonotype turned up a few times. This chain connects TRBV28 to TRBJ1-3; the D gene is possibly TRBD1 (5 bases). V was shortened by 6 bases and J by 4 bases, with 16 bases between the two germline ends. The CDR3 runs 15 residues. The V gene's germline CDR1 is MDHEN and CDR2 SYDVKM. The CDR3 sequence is CASSPRVTGGNTIYF. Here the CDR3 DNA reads TGTGCCAGCAGCCCTAGGGTAACAGGAGGAAACACCATATATTTT.

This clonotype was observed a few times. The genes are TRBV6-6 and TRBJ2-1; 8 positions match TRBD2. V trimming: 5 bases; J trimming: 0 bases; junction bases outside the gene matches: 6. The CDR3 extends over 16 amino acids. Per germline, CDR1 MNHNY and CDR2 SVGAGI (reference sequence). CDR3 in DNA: TGTGCCAGCAGTCCGAGCGGGGGCGCCTCCTACAATGAGCAGTTCTTC. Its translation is CASSPSGGASYNEQFF.

As DNA, the CDR3 is TGTGCCAGCACGACTAGCGGGAGATCTCAAGAGACCCAGTACTTC. It specifies CASTTSGRSQETQYF. The gene calls are TRBV28 and TRBJ2-5, with TRBD2 matching over 12 bases. Per germline, CDR1 MDHEN and CDR2 SYDVKM. V lost 7 bases, J lost 2 bases, and 5 bases stayed unmatched. The CDR3 sequence is 15 residues long.

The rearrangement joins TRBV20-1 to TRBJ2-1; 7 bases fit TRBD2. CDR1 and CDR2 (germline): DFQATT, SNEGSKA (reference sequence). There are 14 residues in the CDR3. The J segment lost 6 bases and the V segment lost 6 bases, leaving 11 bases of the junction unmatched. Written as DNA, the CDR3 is TGCAGTGCCCTAGGGGAGGGTGGCAGCAATGAGCAGTTCTTC. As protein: CSALGEGGSNEQFF.

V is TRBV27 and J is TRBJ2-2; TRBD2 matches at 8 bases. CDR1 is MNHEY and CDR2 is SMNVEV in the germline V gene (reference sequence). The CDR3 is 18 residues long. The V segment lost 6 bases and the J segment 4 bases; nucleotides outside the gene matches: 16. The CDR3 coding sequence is TGTGCCAGCAGAAAGTTCCCTCCTCGGGGACTAGGCACCGGGGAGCTGTTTTTT. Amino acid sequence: CASRKFPPRGLGTGELFF.

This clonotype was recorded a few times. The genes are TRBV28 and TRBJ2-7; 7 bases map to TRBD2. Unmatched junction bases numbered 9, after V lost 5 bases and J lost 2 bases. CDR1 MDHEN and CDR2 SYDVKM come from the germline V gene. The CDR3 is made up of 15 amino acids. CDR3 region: CASSKSGGKAYEQYF. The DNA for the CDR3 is TGTGCCAGCAGTAAGTCGGGGGGAAAGGCCTACGAGCAGTACTTC.

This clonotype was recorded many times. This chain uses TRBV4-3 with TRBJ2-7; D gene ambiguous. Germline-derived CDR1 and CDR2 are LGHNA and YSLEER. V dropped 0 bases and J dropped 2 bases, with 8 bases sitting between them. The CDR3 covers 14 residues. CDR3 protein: CASSQDARAYEQYF. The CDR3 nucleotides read TGCGCCAGCAGCCAAGATGCCAGAGCCTACGAGCAGTACTTC.